The TCR beta chain under discussion was sequenced for a study of human T cells and chemical hapten exposure. Study context: Patch tests applied 0.01% DPC to the upper back, read at 6 days.

Of note for this clonotype: Its antigen is not known.

Findings of the study overall: Among expanded TCRs, significantly more large CDR3 similarity clusters formed than among controls.

This CDR3 has 14 amino acids. Trimming stripped 0 bases from V and 2 bases from J, with 7 bases between. Germline CDR1 reads SGHRS; CDR2 reads YFSETQ. Individual cDNA molecules (in the library) carried attached unique molecular identifiers. A single record per CDR3 protein comes from TCRdb applying MiXCR to the RACE reads. The sample shows roughly 180,000 distinct CDR3 sequences, 20% to 25% of them seen only once. The time point is: patch test 1, 2 weeks after DPC sensitization. Treatment of the sample: therapeutic diphenylcyclopropenone sensitization with weekly scalp DPC. Blood was drawn before each patch test was applied.

The clonotype comes from a woman aged 45-65 years with alopecia areata. Some clones in this sample may be carry-over from other donors' samples. V and J are TRBV5-1 and TRBJ2-3, with D uncertain. Material: whole blood, obtained in connection with sensitization to the hapten diphenylcyclopropenone (DPC). The CDR3 DNA follows: TGCGCCAGCAGCTTGGGAGCAGACACAGATACGCAGTATTTT. It encodes CASSLGADTDTQYF. Full variable domain (outside the CDR3, taken from reference TRBV5-1 and TRBJ2-3): KAGVTQTPRYLIKTRGQQVTLSCSPISGHRSVSWYQQTPGQGLQFLFEYFSETQRNKGNFPGRFSGRQFSNSRSEMNVSTLELGDSALYLCASSLGADTDTQYFGPGTRLTVL.